This T cell receptor (beta chain) originates from a study of T cells in localized non-small cell lung cancer. The CDR3 contains 15 residues. Germline values: CDR1 SGHTA, CDR2 FQGNSA. The germline V and J ends were trimmed by 1 base and 5 bases, with 14 bases remaining between them. Using immunoSEQ multiplex PCR, the repertoire was profiled, and TCRdb retains in-frame clones only, with some absent. The sample contains approximately 70,000 clones, less than 90% of which appear only once. The V call is TRBV7-2, the J call TRBJ1-2; no definite D call. The specimen was peripheral blood, collected before any cancer treatment. The clonotype comes from a male donor older than 55 with stage III squamous cell lung carcinoma. This chain's CDR3 is CASSLERQKIYGYTF. CDR3 coding DNA: TGTGCCAGCAGCTTAGAACGTCAGAAGATTTATGGCTACACCTTC.